The clone carrying this T cell receptor beta chain was detected only a few times. Amplification of TCR beta CDR3 regions used RNA as the template. HTBI primers drove first-round RT-PCR of the TCR CDR3. TCRdb analysed the multiplex PCR reads with MiXCR anew, one entry per CDR3 protein. The data hold around 560,000 distinct CDR3 sequences, with 15% to 20% observed a single time. This record belongs to a study of T cells in Graves' hyperthyroidism and ophthalmopathy. Hyperthyroidism was newly diagnosed in patients aged 18 to 65 (duration under 2 months). Sequencing used blood. The clonotype originates from a woman younger than 30 with Graves' hyperthyroidism.

The CDR3: CASSPMTGVETQYF. CDR3 DNA sequence: TGTGCCAGCTCACCTATGACAGGGGTAGAGACCCAGTACTTC. The rearrangement joins TRBV18 to TRBJ2-5; 8 bases are a match to TRBD1. The CDR3 consists of 14 residues. Germline-derived CDR1 and CDR2 are KGHSH and LQKENI. V shed 3 bases and J 4 bases; nucleotides not matched to a gene: 4.